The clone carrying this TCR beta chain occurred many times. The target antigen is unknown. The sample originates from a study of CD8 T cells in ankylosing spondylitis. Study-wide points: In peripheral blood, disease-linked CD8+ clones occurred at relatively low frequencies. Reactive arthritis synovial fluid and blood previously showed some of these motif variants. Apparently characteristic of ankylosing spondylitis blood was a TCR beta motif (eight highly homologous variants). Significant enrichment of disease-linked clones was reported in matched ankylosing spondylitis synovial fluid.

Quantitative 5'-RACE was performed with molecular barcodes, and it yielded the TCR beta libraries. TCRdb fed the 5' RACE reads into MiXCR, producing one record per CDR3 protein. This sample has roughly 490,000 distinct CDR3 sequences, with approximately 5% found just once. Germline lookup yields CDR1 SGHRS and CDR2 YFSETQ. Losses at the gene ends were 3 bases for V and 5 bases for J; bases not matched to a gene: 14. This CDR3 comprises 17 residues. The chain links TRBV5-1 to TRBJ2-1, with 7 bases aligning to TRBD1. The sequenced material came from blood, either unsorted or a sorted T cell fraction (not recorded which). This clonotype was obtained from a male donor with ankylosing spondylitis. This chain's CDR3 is CASSSRTGELGNNEQFF. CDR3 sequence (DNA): TGCGCCAGCAGCTCCCGCACAGGGGAACTCGGGAACAATGAGCAGTTCTTC.